This T cell receptor beta chain is from a study of technical replicates of blood from a few donors. The germline CDR1 and CDR2 sequences are SGHRS and YFSETQ. The CDR3 loop spans 17 amino acids. Deletions cut 6 bases from V and 2 bases from J, with 22 bases between. Assay used: immunoSEQ multiplex PCR; TCRdb lists only in-frame clones, some missing. The sample includes 70,000 to 85,000 clones, 97% of them seen just once. The chain links TRBV5-1 to TRBJ2-3; weak D call: TRBD2 (6 bases). The clonotype comes from a human donor in good health. Sequenced material: T cells isolated from PBMCs. The CDR3 reads CASTLRGASKVTDTQYF. The CDR3 DNA reads TGCGCCAGCACTCTACGCGGGGCTAGTAAGGTCACAGATACGCAGTATTTT.